The present T cell receptor (beta chain) was sequenced within a study of CXCR3-negative and CXCR3-positive naive CD8 T cells. Study-level results: CXCR3-positive naive cells carried more hydrophobic TRB CDR3s than CXCR3-negative naive cells did.

Triplicate sorting captured about 300,000 cells each from every CD8+ T cell subset. cDNA libraries for TRB were generated by 5' RACE incorporating UMI labels. Reprocessing the 5' RACE reads, TCRdb reports a single entry for every CDR3 protein and omits DNA. The clone table shows about 92,000 distinct CDR3 sequences, with the ten largest holding approximately 0.82%. Remarks on this clonotype: Antigen unknown.

The CDR3 is 15 amino acids. Germline V gene data show CDR1 as SEHNR and CDR2 as FQNEAQ (reference sequence). The receptor was isolated from a human donor in good health. Some clones in this sample may be carry-over from other donors' samples. This chain joins TRBV7-9 and TRBJ1-1; TCRdb's assignment of TRBD1 cannot be checked, as there is no DNA. The sequenced sample was naive CXCR3+ CD8+ T cells from blood. Subset indicated: CD45RO-CCR7+CD27+CD95- naive CD8+ T cells expressing CXCR3 (TNR3+). The CDR3 is CASSNTLQGYTEAFF.